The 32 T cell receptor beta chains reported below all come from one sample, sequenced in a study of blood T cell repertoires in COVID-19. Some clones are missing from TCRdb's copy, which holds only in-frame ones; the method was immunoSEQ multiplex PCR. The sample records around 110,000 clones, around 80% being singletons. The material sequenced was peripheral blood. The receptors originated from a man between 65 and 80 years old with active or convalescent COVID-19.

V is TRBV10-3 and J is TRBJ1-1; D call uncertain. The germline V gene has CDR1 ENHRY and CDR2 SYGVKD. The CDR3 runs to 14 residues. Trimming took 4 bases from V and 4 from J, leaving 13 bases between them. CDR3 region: CAISVVGDLTEAFF. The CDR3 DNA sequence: TGTGCCATCAGTGTAGTAGGAGATCTCACTGAAGCTTTCTTT.

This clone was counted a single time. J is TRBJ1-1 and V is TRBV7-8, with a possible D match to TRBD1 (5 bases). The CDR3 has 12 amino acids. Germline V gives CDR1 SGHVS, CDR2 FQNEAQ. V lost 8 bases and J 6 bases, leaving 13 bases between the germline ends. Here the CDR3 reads CASYPAGPEAFF. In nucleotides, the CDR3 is TGTGCCAGCTACCCCGCAGGGCCTGAAGCTTTCTTT.

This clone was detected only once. The CDR3 DNA reads TGTGCCAGCAGTTCCACACGACAGGGGGCTGAAGCTTTCTTT. This gives the protein CASSSTRQGAEAFF. The chain recombines TRBV6-2 or TRBV6-3 with TRBJ1-1; 9 bases fit TRBD1. From germline, CDR1 is MNHEY and CDR2 SVGEGT. Trimming at V came to 4 bases and at J to 6 bases, leaving 6 bases not matched to a gene. The CDR3 sequence is 14 residues long.

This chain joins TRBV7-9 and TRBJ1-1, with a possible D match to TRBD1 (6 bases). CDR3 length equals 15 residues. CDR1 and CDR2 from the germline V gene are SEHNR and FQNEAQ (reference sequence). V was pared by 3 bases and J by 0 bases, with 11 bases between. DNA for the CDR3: TGTGCCAGCAGCTTTGGGCAGGGGATGAACACTGAAGCTTTCTTT. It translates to CASSFGQGMNTEAFF.

Here the CDR3 DNA reads TGCGCCAGCAGCCAACCTGGACAGGGGTCAAACGAGCAGTACTTC. It is translated as CASSQPGQGSNEQYF. The chain uses TRBV4-3 and TRBJ2-7, with TRBD1 matching over 9 bases. Germline V gene data show CDR1 as LGHNA and CDR2 as YSLEER. This CDR3 region has 15 residues. The junction had 7 bases not matched to a gene; V was cut back by 2 bases and J by 5 bases.

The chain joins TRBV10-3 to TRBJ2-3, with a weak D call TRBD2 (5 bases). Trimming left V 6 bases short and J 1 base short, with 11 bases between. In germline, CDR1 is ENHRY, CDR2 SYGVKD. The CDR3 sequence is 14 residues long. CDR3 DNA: TGTGCCATCAGGTCGAGCGGAGGCACAGATACGCAGTATTTT. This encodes CAIRSSGGTDTQYF.

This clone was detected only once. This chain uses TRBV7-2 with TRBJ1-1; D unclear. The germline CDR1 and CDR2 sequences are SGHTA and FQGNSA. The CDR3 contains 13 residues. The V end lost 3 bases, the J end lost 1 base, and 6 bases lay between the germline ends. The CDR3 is CASSFSQNTEAFF. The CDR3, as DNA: TGTGCCAGCAGCTTTAGTCAGAACACTGAAGCTTTCTTT.

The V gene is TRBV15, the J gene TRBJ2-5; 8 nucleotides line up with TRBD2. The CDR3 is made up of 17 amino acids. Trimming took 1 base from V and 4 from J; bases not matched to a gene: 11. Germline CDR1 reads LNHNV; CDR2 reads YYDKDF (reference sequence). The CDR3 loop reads CATSRVEGAGGRETQYF. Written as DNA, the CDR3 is TGTGCCACCAGCAGAGTGGAAGGTGCGGGGGGTAGAGAGACCCAGTACTTC.

The CDR3 nucleotides read TGTGCCAGCAGCCCGAGGGAGGGCGGGGAGCTGTTTTTT. This sequence encodes CASSPREGGELFF. The chain links TRBV7-3 to TRBJ2-2; 7 nucleotides line up with TRBD2. The CDR3 spans 13 residues. V lost 5 bases, J lost 7 bases, and 4 bases stayed unmatched. The V gene's germline CDR1 is SGHTA and CDR2 FQGTGA.

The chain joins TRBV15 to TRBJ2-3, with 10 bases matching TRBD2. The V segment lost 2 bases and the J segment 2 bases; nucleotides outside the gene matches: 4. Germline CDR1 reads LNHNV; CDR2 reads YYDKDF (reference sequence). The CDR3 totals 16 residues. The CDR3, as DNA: TGTGCCACCAGCAGAAGGACTAGCGGAGCCACAGATACGCAGTATTTT. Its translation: CATSRRTSGATDTQYF.

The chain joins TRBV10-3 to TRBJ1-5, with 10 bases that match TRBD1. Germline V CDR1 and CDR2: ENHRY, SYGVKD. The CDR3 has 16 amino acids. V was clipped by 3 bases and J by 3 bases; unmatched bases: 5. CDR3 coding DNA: TGTGCCATCAGTGAAGGGACAGGGGCCAACAATCAGCCCCAGCATTTT. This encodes CAISEGTGANNQPQHF.

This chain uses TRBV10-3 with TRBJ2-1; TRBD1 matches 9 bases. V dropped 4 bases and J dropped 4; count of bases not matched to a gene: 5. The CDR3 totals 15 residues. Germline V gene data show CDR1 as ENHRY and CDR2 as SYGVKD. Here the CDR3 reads CAISGGTGTYNEQFF. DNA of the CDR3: TGTGCCATCAGTGGGGGGACAGGGACATACAATGAGCAGTTCTTC.

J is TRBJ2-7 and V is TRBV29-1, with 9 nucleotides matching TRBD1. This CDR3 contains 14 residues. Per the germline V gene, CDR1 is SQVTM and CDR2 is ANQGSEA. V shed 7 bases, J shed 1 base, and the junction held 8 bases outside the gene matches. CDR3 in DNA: TGCAGCGCCATGGGACAGGGTGGATCCTACGAGCAGTACTTC. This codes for CSAMGQGGSYEQYF.

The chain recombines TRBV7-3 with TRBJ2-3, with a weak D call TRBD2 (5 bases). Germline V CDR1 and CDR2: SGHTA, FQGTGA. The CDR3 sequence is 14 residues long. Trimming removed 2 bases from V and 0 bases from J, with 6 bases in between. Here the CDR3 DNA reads TGTGCCAGCAGCTTAGGGAGCAGCACAGATACGCAGTATTTT. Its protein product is CASSLGSSTDTQYF.

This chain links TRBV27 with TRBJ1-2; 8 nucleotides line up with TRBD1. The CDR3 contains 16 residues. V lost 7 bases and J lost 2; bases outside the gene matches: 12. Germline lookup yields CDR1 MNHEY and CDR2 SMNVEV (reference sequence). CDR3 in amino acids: CASKKLGQGGNYGYTF. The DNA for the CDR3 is TGTGCCAGCAAGAAGCTCGGACAGGGAGGCAACTATGGCTACACCTTC.

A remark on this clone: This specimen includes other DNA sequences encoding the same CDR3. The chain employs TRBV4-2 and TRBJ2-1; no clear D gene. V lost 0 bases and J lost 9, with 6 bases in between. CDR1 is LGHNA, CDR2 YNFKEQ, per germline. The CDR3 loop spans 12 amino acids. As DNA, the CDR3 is TGTGCCAGCAGCCAAGATTCGGGTGAGCAGTTCTTC. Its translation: CASSQDSGEQFF.

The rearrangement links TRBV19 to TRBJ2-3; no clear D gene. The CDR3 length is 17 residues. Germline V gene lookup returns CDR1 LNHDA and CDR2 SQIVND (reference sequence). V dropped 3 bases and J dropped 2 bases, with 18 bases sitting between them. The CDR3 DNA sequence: TGTGCCAGTAGTATTCGCTCACCTCCTCTATCCACAGATACGCAGTATTTT. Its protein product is CASSIRSPPLSTDTQYF.

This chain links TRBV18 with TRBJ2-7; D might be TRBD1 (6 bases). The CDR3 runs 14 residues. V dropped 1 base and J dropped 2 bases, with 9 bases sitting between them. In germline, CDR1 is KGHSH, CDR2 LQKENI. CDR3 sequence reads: CASSPHKGAYEQYF. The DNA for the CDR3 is TGTGCCAGCTCACCACATAAGGGGGCCTACGAGCAGTACTTC.

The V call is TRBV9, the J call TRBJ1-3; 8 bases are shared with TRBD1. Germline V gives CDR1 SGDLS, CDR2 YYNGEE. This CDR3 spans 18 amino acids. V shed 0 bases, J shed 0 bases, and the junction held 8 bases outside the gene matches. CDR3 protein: CASSVGPHRGISGNTIYF. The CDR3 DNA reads TGTGCCAGCAGCGTAGGCCCACACAGGGGGATCTCTGGAAACACCATATATTTT. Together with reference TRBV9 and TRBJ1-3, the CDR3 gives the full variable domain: DSGVTQTPKHLITATGQRVTLRCSPRSGDLSVYWYQQSLDQGLQFLIQYYNGEERAKGNILERFSAQQFPDLHSELNLSSLELGDSALYFCASSVGPHRGISGNTIYFGEGSWLTVV.

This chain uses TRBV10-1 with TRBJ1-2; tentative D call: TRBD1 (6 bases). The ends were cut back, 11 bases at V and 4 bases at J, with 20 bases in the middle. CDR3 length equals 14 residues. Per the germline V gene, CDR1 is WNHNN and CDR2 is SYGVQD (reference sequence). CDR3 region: CAPGGALNGYGYTF. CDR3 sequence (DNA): TGCGCCCCGGGGGGGGCCTTGAACGGCTATGGCTACACCTTC.

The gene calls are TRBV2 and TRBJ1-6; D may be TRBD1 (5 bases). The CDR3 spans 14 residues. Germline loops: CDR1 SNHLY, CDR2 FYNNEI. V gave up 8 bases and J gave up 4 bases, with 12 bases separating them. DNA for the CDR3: TGTGCCAGCGCCGGCGGACAATATAATTCACCCCTCCACTTT. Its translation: CASAGGQYNSPLHF.

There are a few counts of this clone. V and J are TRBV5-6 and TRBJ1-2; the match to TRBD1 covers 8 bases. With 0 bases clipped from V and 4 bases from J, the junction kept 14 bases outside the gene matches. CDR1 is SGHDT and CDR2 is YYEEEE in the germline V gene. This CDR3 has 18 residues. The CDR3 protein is CASSLVRGRARILYGYTF. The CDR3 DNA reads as TGTGCCAGCAGCTTGGTCAGGGGGCGCGCTCGGATCCTCTATGGCTACACCTTC.

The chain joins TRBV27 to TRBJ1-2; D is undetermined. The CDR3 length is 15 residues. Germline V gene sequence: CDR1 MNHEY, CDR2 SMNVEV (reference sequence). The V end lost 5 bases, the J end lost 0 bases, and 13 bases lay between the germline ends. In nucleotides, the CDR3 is TGTGCCAGCAGTCCAGCATCCACAGCTAACTATGGCTACACCTTC. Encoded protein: CASSPASTANYGYTF.

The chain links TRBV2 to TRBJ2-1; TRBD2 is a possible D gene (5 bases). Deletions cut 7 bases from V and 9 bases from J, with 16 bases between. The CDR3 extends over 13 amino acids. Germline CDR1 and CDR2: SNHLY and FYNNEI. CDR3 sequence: CASTFSLRGEQFF. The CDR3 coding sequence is TGTGCCAGCACATTTAGCCTTCGGGGTGAGCAGTTCTTC.

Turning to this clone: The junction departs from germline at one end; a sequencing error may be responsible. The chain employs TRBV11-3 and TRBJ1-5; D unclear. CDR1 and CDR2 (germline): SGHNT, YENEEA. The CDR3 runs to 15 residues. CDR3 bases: TGTGCCAGCAGCTTAGACCAACTCTTTAATCAACCCCAGCATTTT. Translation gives CASSLDQLFNQPQHF.

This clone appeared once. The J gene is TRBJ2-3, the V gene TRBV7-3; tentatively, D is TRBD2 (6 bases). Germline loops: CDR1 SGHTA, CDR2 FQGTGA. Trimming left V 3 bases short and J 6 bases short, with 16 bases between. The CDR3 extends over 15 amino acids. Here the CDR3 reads CASSFGTSVLDTQYF. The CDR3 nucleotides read TGTGCCAGCAGCTTTGGGACTTCTGTTTTGGATACGCAGTATTTT.

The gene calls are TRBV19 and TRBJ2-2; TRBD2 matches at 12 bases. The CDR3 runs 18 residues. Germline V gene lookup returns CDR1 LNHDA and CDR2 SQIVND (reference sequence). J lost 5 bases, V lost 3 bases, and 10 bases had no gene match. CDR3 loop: CASSMRLAGGPGTGELFF. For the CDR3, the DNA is TGTGCCAGTAGTATGCGGCTAGCGGGGGGGCCGGGGACCGGGGAGCTGTTTTTT. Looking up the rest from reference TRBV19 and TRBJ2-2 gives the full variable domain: DGGITQSPKYLFRKEGQNVTLSCEQNLNHDAMYWYRQDPGQGLRLIYYSQIVNDFQKGDIAEGYSVSREKKESFPLTVTSAQKNPTAFYLCASSMRLAGGPGTGELFFGEGSRLTVL.

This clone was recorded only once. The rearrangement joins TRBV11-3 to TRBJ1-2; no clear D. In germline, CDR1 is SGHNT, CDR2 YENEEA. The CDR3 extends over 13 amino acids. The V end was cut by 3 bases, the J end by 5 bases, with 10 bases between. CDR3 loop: CASSFTGSYGYTF. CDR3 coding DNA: TGTGCCAGCAGCTTTACCGGGTCATATGGCTACACCTTC. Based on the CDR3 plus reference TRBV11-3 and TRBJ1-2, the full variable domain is EAGVVQSPRYKIIEKKQPVAFWCNPISGHNTLYWYLQNLGQGPELLIRYENEEAVDDSQLPKDRFSAERLKGVDSTLKIQPAELGDSAVYLCASSFTGSYGYTFGSGTRLTVV.

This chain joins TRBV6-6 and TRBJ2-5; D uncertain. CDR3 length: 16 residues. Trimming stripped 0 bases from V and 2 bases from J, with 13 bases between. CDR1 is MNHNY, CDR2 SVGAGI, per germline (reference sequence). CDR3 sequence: CASSYSIVPSQETQYF. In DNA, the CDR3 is TGTGCCAGCAGTTACTCGATAGTTCCGTCACAAGAGACCCAGTACTTC.

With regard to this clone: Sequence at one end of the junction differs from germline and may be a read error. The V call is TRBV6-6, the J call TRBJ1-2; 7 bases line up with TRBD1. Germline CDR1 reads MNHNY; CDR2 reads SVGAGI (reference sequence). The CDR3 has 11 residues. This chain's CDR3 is CASSYSSDRAF. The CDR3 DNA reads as TGTGCCAGCAGTTACTCGAGCGACAGGGCCTTC.

Here the CDR3 reads CASSTGGQGETQYF. The CDR3 DNA is TGTGCCAGCAGTACAGGGGGTCAGGGAGAGACCCAGTACTTC. This rearrangement joins TRBV6-5 to TRBJ2-5; TRBD1 agrees at 8 bases. CDR3 size: 14 residues. V shed 5 bases, J shed 4 bases, and the junction held 6 bases outside the gene matches. The germline V gene has CDR1 MNHEY and CDR2 SVGAGI.

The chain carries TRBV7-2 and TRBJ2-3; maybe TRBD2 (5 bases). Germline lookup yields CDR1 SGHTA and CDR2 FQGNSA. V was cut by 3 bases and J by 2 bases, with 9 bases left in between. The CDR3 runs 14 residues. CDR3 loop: CASSLDWNTDTQYF. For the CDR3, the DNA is TGTGCCAGCAGCTTGGACTGGAACACAGATACGCAGTATTTT.